The present TCR beta chain was sequenced within a study of blood T cells in healthy people across ages. Total RNA extracted from each sample amounted to at least 5 micrograms. This CDR3 region has 16 residues. On this clonotype itself: One junction end does not reproduce the germline sequence, and a read error may be involved.

It was with a sample-barcoded 5' primer and a J-beta primer mix that a second PCR of about 6 to 12 cycles was run. With 12 random nucleotides, a template-switch adaptor tagged each individual cDNA molecule. Each single sample gave us at least 2.5 million CDR3-containing paired-end reads. A single record per CDR3 protein comes from TCRdb applying MiXCR to the 5' RACE reads. The repertoire has 1.5 million to 2 million distinct CDR3 sequences, around 35% of them found once; the top ten carry approximately 10%. The sequencing sample was made of blood. The J gene is TRBJ1-1, the V gene TRBV12-3 or TRBV12-4; possibly TRBD1 for D (5 bases). The clonotype originates from a woman aged 25 to 39 in good health. The chain's CDR3 is CACSLRTGPTNTEAFF. In DNA, the CDR3 is TGTGCCTGCAGTCTGCGAACGGGACCAACGAACACTGAAGCTTTCTTT.